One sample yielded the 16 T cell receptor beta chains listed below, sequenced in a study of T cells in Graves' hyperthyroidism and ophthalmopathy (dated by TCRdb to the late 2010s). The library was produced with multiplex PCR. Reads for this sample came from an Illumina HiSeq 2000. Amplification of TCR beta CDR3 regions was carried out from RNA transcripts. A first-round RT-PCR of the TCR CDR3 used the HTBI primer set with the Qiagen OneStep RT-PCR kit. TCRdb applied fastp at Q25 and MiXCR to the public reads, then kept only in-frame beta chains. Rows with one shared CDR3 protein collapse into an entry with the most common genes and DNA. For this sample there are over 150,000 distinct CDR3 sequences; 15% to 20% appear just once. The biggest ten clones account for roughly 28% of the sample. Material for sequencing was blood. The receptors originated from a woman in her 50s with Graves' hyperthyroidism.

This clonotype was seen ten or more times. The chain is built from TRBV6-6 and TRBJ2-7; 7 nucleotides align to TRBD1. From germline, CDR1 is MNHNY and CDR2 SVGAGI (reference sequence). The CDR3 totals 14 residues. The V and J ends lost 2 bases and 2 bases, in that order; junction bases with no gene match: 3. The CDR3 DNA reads TGTGCCAGCAGTTACAGGGGACAGACCTACGAGCAGTACTTC. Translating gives CASSYRGQTYEQYF.

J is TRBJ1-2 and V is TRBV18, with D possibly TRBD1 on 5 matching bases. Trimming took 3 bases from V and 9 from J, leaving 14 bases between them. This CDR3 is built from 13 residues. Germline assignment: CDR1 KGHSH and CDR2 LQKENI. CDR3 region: CASSPGRSDRYTF. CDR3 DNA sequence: TGTGCCAGCTCACCGGGACGTTCGGATCGCTACACCTTC.

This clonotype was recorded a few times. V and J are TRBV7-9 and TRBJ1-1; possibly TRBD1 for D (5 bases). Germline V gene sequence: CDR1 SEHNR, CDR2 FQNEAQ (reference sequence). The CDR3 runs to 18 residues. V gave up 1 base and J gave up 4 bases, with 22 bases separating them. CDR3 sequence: CASSLGNVAGRARTEAFF. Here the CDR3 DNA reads TGTGCCAGCAGCTTAGGGAATGTGGCAGGCAGGGCCCGCACTGAAGCTTTCTTT.

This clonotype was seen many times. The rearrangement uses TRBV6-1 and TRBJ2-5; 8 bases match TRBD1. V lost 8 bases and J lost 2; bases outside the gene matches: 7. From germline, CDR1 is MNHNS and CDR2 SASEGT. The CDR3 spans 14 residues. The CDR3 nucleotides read TGTGCCAGCCGAGGGACAGGTCAGCAAGAGACCCAGTACTTC. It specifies CASRGTGQQETQYF.

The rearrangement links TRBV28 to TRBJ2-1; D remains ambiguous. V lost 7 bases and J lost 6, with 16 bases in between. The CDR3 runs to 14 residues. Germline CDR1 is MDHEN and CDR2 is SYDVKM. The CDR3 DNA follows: TGTGCCAGCACGGCGGCAGGAAGCGTCAATGAGCAGTTCTTC. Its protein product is CASTAAGSVNEQFF.

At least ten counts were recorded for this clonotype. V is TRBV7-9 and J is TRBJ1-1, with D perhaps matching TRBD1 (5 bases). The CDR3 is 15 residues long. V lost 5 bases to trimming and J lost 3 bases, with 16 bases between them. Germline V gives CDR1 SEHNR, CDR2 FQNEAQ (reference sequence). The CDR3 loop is CASSNPGPRDTEAFF. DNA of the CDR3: TGTGCCAGCAGCAACCCGGGACCAAGGGACACTGAAGCTTTCTTT.

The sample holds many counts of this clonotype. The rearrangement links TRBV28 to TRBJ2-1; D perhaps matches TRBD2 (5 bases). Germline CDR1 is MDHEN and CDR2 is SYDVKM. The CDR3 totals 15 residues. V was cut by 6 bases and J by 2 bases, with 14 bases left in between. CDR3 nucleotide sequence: TGTGCCAGCAGCTCCTCGGACTGGGCCTACAATGAGCAGTTCTTC. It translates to CASSSSDWAYNEQFF.

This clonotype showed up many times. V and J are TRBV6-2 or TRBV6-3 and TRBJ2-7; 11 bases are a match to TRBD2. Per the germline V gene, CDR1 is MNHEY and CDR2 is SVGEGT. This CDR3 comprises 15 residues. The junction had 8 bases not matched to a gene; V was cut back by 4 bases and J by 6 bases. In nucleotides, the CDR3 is TGTGCCAGCAGTTTCCCGACTAGCGGGGAAAGCGAGCAGTACTTC. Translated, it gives CASSFPTSGESEQYF.

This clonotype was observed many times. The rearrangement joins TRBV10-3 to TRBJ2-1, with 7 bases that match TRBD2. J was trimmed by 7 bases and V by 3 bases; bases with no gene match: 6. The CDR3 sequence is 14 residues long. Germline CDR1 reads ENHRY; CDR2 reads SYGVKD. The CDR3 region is CAISDSGRGNEQFF. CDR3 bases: TGTGCCATCAGTGATTCGGGGAGGGGTAATGAGCAGTTCTTC.

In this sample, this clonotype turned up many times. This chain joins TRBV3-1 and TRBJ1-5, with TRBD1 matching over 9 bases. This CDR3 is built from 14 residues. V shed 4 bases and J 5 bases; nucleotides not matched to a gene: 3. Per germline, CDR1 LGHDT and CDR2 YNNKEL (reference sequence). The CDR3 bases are TGTGCCAGCAGCCTCGGACAGGGGTATCAGCCCCAGCATTTT. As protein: CASSLGQGYQPQHF.

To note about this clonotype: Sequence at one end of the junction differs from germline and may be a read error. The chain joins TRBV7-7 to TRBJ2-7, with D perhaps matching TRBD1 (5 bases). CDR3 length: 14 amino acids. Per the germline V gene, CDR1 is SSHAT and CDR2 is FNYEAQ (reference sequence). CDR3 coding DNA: TGTGCTAGCAGCTTAAGCCAGGGATCCTACGAGCAGTACTTC. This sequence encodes CASSLSQGSYEQYF.

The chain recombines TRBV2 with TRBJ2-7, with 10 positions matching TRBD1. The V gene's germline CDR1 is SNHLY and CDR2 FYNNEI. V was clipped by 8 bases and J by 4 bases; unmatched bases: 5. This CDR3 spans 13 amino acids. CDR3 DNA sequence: TGTGCCAGCGGACAGGGGGTAGGTTACGAGCAGTACTTC. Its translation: CASGQGVGYEQYF.

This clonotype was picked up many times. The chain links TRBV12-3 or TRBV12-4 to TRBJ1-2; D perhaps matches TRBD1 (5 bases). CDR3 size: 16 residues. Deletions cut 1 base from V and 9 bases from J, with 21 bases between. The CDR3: CASSLEGAGSQSSYTF. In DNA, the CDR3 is TGTGCCAGCAGTTTAGAAGGCGCAGGGAGCCAGTCGAGCTACACCTTC.

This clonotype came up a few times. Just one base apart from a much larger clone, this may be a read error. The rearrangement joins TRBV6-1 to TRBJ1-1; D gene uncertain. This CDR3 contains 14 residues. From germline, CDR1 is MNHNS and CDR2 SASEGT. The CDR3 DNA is TGTGCCAGCACCGATTGGAGGGAGAGGACTGAAGTTTTCTTT. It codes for CASTDWRERTEVFF.

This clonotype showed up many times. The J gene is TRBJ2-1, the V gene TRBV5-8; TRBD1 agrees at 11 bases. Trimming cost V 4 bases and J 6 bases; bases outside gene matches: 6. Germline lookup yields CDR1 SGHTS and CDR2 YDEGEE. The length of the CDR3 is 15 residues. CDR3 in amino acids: CASSGGTGGSNEQFF. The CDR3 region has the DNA TGTGCCAGCAGCGGCGGGACAGGGGGATCCAATGAGCAGTTCTTC. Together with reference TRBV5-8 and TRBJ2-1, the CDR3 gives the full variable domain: EAGVTQSPTHLIKTRGQQATLRCSPISGHTSVYWYQQALGLGLQFLLWYDEGEERNRGNFPPRFSGRQFPNYSSELNVNALELEDSALYLCASSGGTGGSNEQFFGPGTRLTVL.

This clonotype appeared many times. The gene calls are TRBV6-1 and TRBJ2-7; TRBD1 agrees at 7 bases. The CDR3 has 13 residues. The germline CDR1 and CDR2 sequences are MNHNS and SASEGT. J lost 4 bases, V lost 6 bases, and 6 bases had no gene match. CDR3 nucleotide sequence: TGTGCCAGCAGGGACAGGAACTTTTACGAGCAGTACTTC. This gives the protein CASRDRNFYEQYF.